The 25 T cell receptor beta chains listed next were all sequenced from one sample in a study of T cell repertoires in cytomegalovirus infection. TCRdb used MiXCR to reprocess the reads, holding one entry per CDR3 protein. The data contain about 400,000 distinct CDR3 sequences, around a third of them seen just once; the ten biggest clones take up about 14%. Which antigens these TCRs recognize remains unknown. The source was cultured PBMCs, collected from culture after CMV antigen stimulation. The receptors were gathered from a human donor in good health (CMV status not recorded). Some clones in this sample may be carry-over from other donors' samples.

V is TRBV28 and J is TRBJ2-7; TRBD2 matches at 9 bases. Germline V CDR1 and CDR2: MDHEN, SYDVKM. V dropped 5 bases and J dropped 0; count of bases not matched to a gene: 5. The CDR3 runs 15 residues. Written as DNA, the CDR3 is TGTGCCAGCAGTATACTAGCGGGCCTCTCCTACGAGCAGTACTTC. Its protein is CASSILAGLSYEQYF.

This clonotype was seen many times. The CDR3 loop reads CASSLAGEGNQPQHF. The CDR3, as DNA: TGCGCCAGCAGCTTGGCGGGGGAGGGCAATCAGCCCCAGCATTTT. V is TRBV5-1 and J is TRBJ1-5, with D maybe TRBD1 (5 bases). Germline lookup yields CDR1 SGHRS and CDR2 YFSETQ. The V end lost 0 bases, the J end lost 2 bases, and 9 bases lay between the germline ends. This CDR3 comprises 15 residues.

The sample holds a few counts of this clonotype. The V call is TRBV11-2, the J call TRBJ1-3; D remains ambiguous. The CDR3 has 16 amino acids. Germline loops: CDR1 SGHAT, CDR2 FQNNGV. V was trimmed by 3 bases and J by 0 bases, leaving 12 bases between them. The CDR3 reads CASSLGLSLSGNTIYF. As DNA, the CDR3 is TGTGCCAGCAGCTTGGGATTAAGCCTCTCTGGAAACACCATATATTTT.

This clonotype was counted between two and nine times. This chain joins TRBV7-2 and TRBJ2-1, with D tentatively TRBD1 (8 bases). Trimming took 5 bases from V and 5 from J, leaving 13 bases between them. Germline V gene lookup returns CDR1 SGHTA and CDR2 FQGNSA. The CDR3 consists of 14 residues. CDR3 sequence reads: CASSPQGGDNEQFF. The CDR3 DNA reads as TGTGCCAGCAGCCCACAGGGGGGGGACAATGAGCAGTTCTTC.

The chain couples TRBV12-3 or TRBV12-4 to TRBJ1-1; TRBD1 is a possible D gene (5 bases). V was cut by 3 bases and J by 0 bases, with 11 bases left in between. The CDR3 covers 15 residues. CDR3 sequence (DNA): TGTGCCAGCAGTTTTACGAAGGGACTGAACACTGAAGCTTTCTTT. Amino acids: CASSFTKGLNTEAFF.

J is TRBJ1-3 and V is TRBV4-1, with D unclear. Germline CDR1 reads MGHRA; CDR2 reads YSYEKL. Deletions cut 2 bases from V and 6 bases from J, with 11 bases between. This CDR3 has 14 amino acids. DNA for the CDR3: TGCGCCAGCAGCCAACCTGGAGGGTTAAACACCATATATTTT. This translates into CASSQPGGLNTIYF.

The genes are TRBV19 and TRBJ2-1; no reliable D call. Germline assignment: CDR1 LNHDA and CDR2 SQIVND (reference sequence). Trimming removed 6 bases from V and 8 bases from J, with 11 bases in between. The CDR3 runs 12 residues. For the CDR3, the DNA is TGTGCCAGTAGCCCCCTAAGCCATGAGCAGTTCTTC. Translation gives CASSPLSHEQFF.

This clonotype showed up just a few times. This CDR3 is CASSGDRGQETQYF. CDR3 in DNA: TGTGCCAGCAGTGGGGACAGGGGGCAAGAGACCCAGTACTTC. The V and J genes are TRBV2 and TRBJ2-5, with 11 bases identical to TRBD1. V trimming: 4 bases; J trimming: 2 bases; junction bases outside the gene matches: 0. From germline, CDR1 is SNHLY and CDR2 FYNNEI. The CDR3 consists of 14 residues.

This clonotype appeared a few times. The V and J genes are TRBV6-6 and TRBJ1-1, with 7 bases lining up with TRBD1. CDR3 length: 18 amino acids. J lost 1 base, V lost 0 bases, and 11 bases had no gene match. Germline lookup yields CDR1 MNHNY and CDR2 SVGAGI (reference sequence). The CDR3 DNA is TGTGCCAGCAGTTACTCTCTCCGGGACAGAGGACGGAACACTGAAGCTTTCTTT. Protein sequence: CASSYSLRDRGRNTEAFF.

This rearrangement joins TRBV2 to TRBJ1-5; 7 bases are a match to TRBD1. This CDR3 is 15 amino acids long. CDR1 is SNHLY and CDR2 is FYNNEI in the germline V gene. V dropped 7 bases and J dropped 4; count of bases not matched to a gene: 10. The CDR3 sequence: CASTEGTVSNQPQHF. Written as DNA, the CDR3 is TGTGCCAGCACCGAAGGGACAGTTTCAAATCAGCCCCAGCATTTT.

The table lists this clonotype with many counts. J is TRBJ2-7 and V is TRBV7-2; D perhaps matches TRBD2 (6 bases). The V end was cut by 1 base, the J end by 3 bases, with 13 bases between. Per the germline V gene, CDR1 is SGHTA and CDR2 is FQGNSA. The CDR3 is 15 residues long. The CDR3 loop is CASSLGGLKYYEQYF. The CDR3 DNA follows: TGTGCCAGCAGCTTAGGGGGACTGAAGTACTACGAGCAGTACTTC.

This clonotype showed up many times. This sequence joins TRBV11-2 and TRBJ1-2, with TRBD1 as a possible D gene (5 bases). With 3 bases removed from V and 0 bases from J, the gap between germline ends came to 5 bases. Germline V gives CDR1 SGHAT, CDR2 FQNNGV. The CDR3 runs 13 residues. CDR3 coding DNA: TGTGCCAGCAGCTTGACAGCTAACTATGGCTACACCTTC. Amino acid sequence: CASSLTANYGYTF. The variable domain in full, with the rest retrieved from reference TRBV11-2 and TRBJ1-2, is EAGVAQSPRYKIIEKRQSVAFWCNPISGHATLYWYQQILGQGPKLLIQFQNNGVVDDSQLPKDRFSAERLKGVDSTLKIQPAKLEDSAVYLCASSLTANYGYTFGSGTRLTVV.

The V gene is TRBV11-2, the J gene TRBJ1-1, with TRBD1 matching over 9 bases. CDR3 length: 15 amino acids. The J segment lost 5 bases and the V segment lost 2 bases, leaving 6 bases of the junction unmatched. Germline values: CDR1 SGHAT, CDR2 FQNNGV. DNA of the CDR3: TGTGCCAGCAGCTTAACATCGACAGGGGGGACTGAAGCTTTCTTT. Amino acids: CASSLTSTGGTEAFF.

This clonotype occurred many times. The gene calls are TRBV7-9 and TRBJ2-5; 9 bases are a match to TRBD2. The CDR3 is 16 amino acids. V dropped 1 base and J dropped 5; count of bases not matched to a gene: 8. Per the germline V gene, CDR1 is SEHNR and CDR2 is FQNEAQ (reference sequence). The CDR3 loop reads CASSLGRREGTETQYF. DNA of the CDR3: TGTGCCAGCAGCTTAGGCCGGCGGGAGGGCACGGAGACCCAGTACTTC.

V usage is TRBV7-6 and J usage is TRBJ2-3; TRBD2 matches at 8 bases. The CDR3 is made up of 16 amino acids. Losses at the gene ends were 1 base for V and 5 bases for J; bases not matched to a gene: 8. Germline V gene data show CDR1 as SGHVS and CDR2 as FNYEAQ. CDR3 nucleotide sequence: TGTGCCAGCAGCTTAGGGGCGGGAGGAGGTGGAGATACGCAGTATTTT. Translated, it gives CASSLGAGGGGDTQYF.

The gene calls are TRBV6-5 and TRBJ2-7, with TRBD2 matching 14 bases. After removal of 0 bases from V and 2 bases from J, the junction contained 0 bases not matched to a gene. CDR3 length: 16 amino acids. Germline assignment: CDR1 MNHEY and CDR2 SVGAGI. The CDR3 sequence is CASSYSGLAGAYEQYF. DNA of the CDR3: TGTGCCAGCAGTTACTCGGGACTAGCGGGAGCCTACGAGCAGTACTTC.

The chain carries TRBV18 and TRBJ2-5; 10 bases align to TRBD1. J lost 5 bases, V lost 5 bases, and 5 bases had no gene match. The CDR3 runs to 14 residues. Per germline, CDR1 KGHSH and CDR2 LQKENI. The CDR3 DNA is TGTGCCAGCTCAGAGACAGGGGGCCGGGAGACCCAGTACTTC. Amino acids: CASSETGGRETQYF.

This clonotype was counted between two and nine times. CDR3 DNA: TGTGCTAGTGGTTTGGGAGGACAGAGCACAGATACGCAGTATTTT. Its protein product is CASGLGGQSTDTQYF. The chain couples TRBV12-5 to TRBJ2-3, with TRBD1 as a possible D gene (6 bases). Germline V CDR1 and CDR2: LGHNT, FRNRAP. This CDR3 comprises 15 residues. Trimming pared 1 base from V and 0 bases from J, leaving 8 bases between. Based on the CDR3 plus reference TRBV12-5 and TRBJ2-3, the full variable domain is DARVTQTPRHKVTEMGQEVTMRCQPILGHNTVFWYRQTMMQGLELLAYFRNRAPLDDSGMPKDRFSAEMPDATLATLKIQPSEPRDSAVYFCASGLGGQSTDTQYFGPGTRLTVL.

The chain recombines TRBV7-2 with TRBJ1-6, with 9 bases that match TRBD1. The germline V gene encodes CDR1 SGHTA and CDR2 FQGNSA. CDR3 length: 15 residues. Trimming at V came to 3 bases and at J to 8 bases, leaving 5 bases not matched to a gene. The CDR3 bases are TGTGCCAGCAGCTTCGACAGGGGGACTGATTCACCCCTCCACTTT. Its translation: CASSFDRGTDSPLHF.

The chain employs TRBV5-8 and TRBJ1-5, with 11 bases identical to TRBD1. CDR1 is SGHTS, CDR2 YDEGEE, per germline. J was trimmed by 0 bases and V by 4 bases; bases with no gene match: 6. The CDR3 extends over 17 amino acids. The CDR3 here is CASSPKGQGDSNQPQHF. The CDR3 DNA reads as TGTGCCAGCAGCCCGAAGGGACAGGGGGATAGCAATCAGCCCCAGCATTTT.

A remark on this clonotype: This could be a read error, since a much larger clone is one nucleotide away. The chain is built from TRBV7-2 and TRBJ2-2; 13 bases agree with TRBD2. This CDR3 is built from 16 residues. Germline V gives CDR1 SGHTA, CDR2 FQGNSA. The CDR3 loop is CASSRGTSGNTEELFF. The CDR3 DNA reads TGTGCCAGCAGTCGTGGGACTAGCGGGAACACCGAGGAGCTGTTTTTT.

This clonotype was seen a few times. The CDR3 spells CASSLGDRYYNEQFF. The CDR3 region has the DNA TGTGCCAGCAGCTTGGGTGACAGATACTACAATGAGCAGTTCTTC. The genes are TRBV5-5 and TRBJ2-1; perhaps TRBD1 as D (5 bases). The germline gives CDR1 SGHKS, CDR2 YYEKEE (reference sequence). The CDR3 runs 15 residues. The germline V and J ends were trimmed by 0 bases and 3 bases, with 10 bases remaining between them.

The genes are TRBV29-1 and TRBJ2-5, with 8 positions matching TRBD1. The ends lost 2 bases at V and 7 bases at J; junction bases unmatched: 3. Germline V gene data show CDR1 as SQVTM and CDR2 as ANQGSEA. The CDR3 loop spans 12 amino acids. CDR3 DNA: TGCAGCGTTGAACCTACAGGGGGGACCCAGTACTTC. Its translation: CSVEPTGGTQYF.

The gene calls are TRBV7-6 and TRBJ2-1, with unresolved D. The germline V and J ends were trimmed by 1 base and 7 bases, with 8 bases remaining between them. The V gene's germline CDR1 is SGHVS and CDR2 FNYEAQ. The CDR3 spans 13 residues. The CDR3 loop is CASSLGLLNEQFF. The CDR3 coding sequence is TGTGCCAGCAGCTTAGGACTGTTAAATGAGCAGTTCTTC.

This clonotype was picked up a small number of times. This rearrangement joins TRBV20-1 to TRBJ2-3; TRBD2 agrees at 10 bases. Trimming removed 5 bases from V and 5 bases from J; junction bases left unmatched: 10. Germline CDR1 DFQATT, CDR2 SNEGSKA (reference sequence). The CDR3 extends over 15 amino acids. Here the CDR3 DNA reads TGCAGTGCTGGGGGGGCTAGCGGGAGTGGAGATACGCAGTATTTT. This codes for CSAGGASGSGDTQYF.